The 21 T cell receptor beta chains presented below share a single source sample, sequenced in a study of spatial heterogeneity in lung cancer. One entry per CDR3 protein results from TCRdb running MiXCR on the 5' RACE reads. The sample yields roughly 4,800 distinct CDR3 sequences, around 16% seen once. Time point in this sample: sample taken at primary tumor resection. No cells were sorted before sequencing. The whole RNA sequenced was extracted from tumor, nontumor lung or frozen PBMC. This specimen consisted of normal lung tissue next to the tumor, obtained at surgery. The source of these receptors is a male donor with early-stage non-small cell lung cancer.

In its sample, this clonotype is medium-sized. This beta chain is an off-target read within a library intended for alpha chains, so its frequency means little. V is TRBV29-1 and J is TRBJ2-5; TRBD1 agrees at 7 bases. Germline V lookup: CDR1 SQVTM, CDR2 ANQGSEA. The V segment lost 6 bases and the J segment 0 bases; nucleotides outside the gene matches: 7. The CDR3 runs to 14 residues. The CDR3 DNA is TGCAGCGTAGAGGACAGGTTTTACCAAGAGACCCAGTACTTC. Its protein is CSVEDRFYQETQYF.

In regard to this clonotype: The library was built for alpha chains, so this beta chain is an off-target read and its size means little. Written as DNA, the CDR3 is TGCAGCGTCAAGTCTGGGAGTAACGAGCAGTACTTC. Its translation: CSVKSGSNEQYF. The chain couples TRBV29-1 to TRBJ2-7; D is perhaps TRBD2 (5 bases). Germline values: CDR1 SQVTM, CDR2 ANQGSEA. The germline V and J ends were trimmed by 6 bases and 5 bases, with 14 bases remaining between them. This CDR3 is built from 12 residues.

This clonotype is medium-sized. In a library made to pick up alpha chains, this beta chain is a stray read with a size that means little. The chain has TRBV7-9 and TRBJ1-4; tentative D call: TRBD1 (6 bases). Germline V lookup: CDR1 SEHNR, CDR2 FQNEAQ (reference sequence). The ends were cut back, 7 bases at V and 8 bases at J, with 20 bases in the middle. This CDR3 comprises 15 residues. The DNA of the CDR3 is TGTGCCAGCACTCACCCGGGACACGGCATGGAAAAACTGTTTTTT. Amino acids: CASTHPGHGMEKLFF.

For this clonotype: This beta chain is a stray sequence in a library constructed for alpha chains; its clone size is not meaningful. The J gene is TRBJ2-3, the V gene TRBV29-1; 9 bases map to TRBD2. The junction had 4 bases not matched to a gene; V was cut back by 4 bases and J by 2 bases. The germline gives CDR1 SQVTM, CDR2 ANQGSEA. CDR3 length: 14 amino acids. CDR3 nucleotides: TGCAGCGTTGCAGCTAGCGGGGTCACAGATACGCAGTATTTT. This gives the protein CSVAASGVTDTQYF.

A note on this clonotype: Since it is a stray read in a library aimed at alpha chains, this beta chain has a size that is not meaningful. V gene TRBV29-1 combines with J gene TRBJ2-7; D call uncertain. Trimming pared 3 bases from V and 2 bases from J, leaving 8 bases between. There are 12 residues in the CDR3. Germline assignment: CDR1 SQVTM and CDR2 ANQGSEA. The CDR3 DNA reads TGCAGCGTTGACCCGGTAACCTACGAGCAGTACGTC. Its translation is CSVDPVTYEQYV.

By frequency in the sample, this clonotype is medium-sized. Because the library targeted alpha chains, this beta chain is an off-target read whose size means little. CDR3 DNA: TGTGCCAGCAGCTTAGACCGGACCTCCCGGTTCTTC. Translating it yields CASSLDRTSRFF. The chain combines TRBV7-8 with TRBJ2-1; the D is unclear. V lost 1 base and J lost 15, with 13 bases in between. The CDR3 consists of 12 residues. Germline CDR1 is SGHVS and CDR2 is FQNEAQ.

This clonotype showed up many times. As an off-target read in a library built for alpha chains, this beta chain has a frequency of little significance. This chain links TRBV6-1 with TRBJ1-4; weak D call: TRBD1 (6 bases). Germline loops: CDR1 MNHNS, CDR2 SASEGT. The ends were cut back, 5 bases at V and 7 bases at J, with 17 bases in the middle. The CDR3 is made up of 15 amino acids. This CDR3 reads CASSSQQGWSEKLFF. The DNA for the CDR3 is TGTGCCAGCAGTTCACAACAGGGATGGAGTGAAAAACTGTTTTTT.

This clonotype is medium-sized. The size of this beta chain means little, since it is a stray read in a library made for alpha chains. J is TRBJ1-2 and V is TRBV5-6; D ambiguous. The germline V gene encodes CDR1 SGHDT and CDR2 YYEEEE. V was cut by 2 bases and J by 4 bases, with 15 bases left in between. This CDR3 contains 15 residues. The CDR3 is CASSFVSPGPYGYTF. CDR3 DNA sequence: TGTGCCAGCAGCTTTGTCTCTCCCGGCCCCTATGGCTACACCTTC.

This clonotype was counted ten times or more. The library was designed around alpha chains, so this beta chain is a stray read whose abundance carries little weight. The chain carries TRBV28 and TRBJ1-4; maybe TRBD1 (5 bases). CDR3 length equals 16 residues. V lost 5 bases and J 4 bases, leaving 17 bases between the germline ends. Germline lookup yields CDR1 MDHEN and CDR2 SYDVKM. The CDR3 spells CASSVLGALGNEKLFF. CDR3 DNA sequence: TGTGCCAGCAGTGTCCTAGGGGCTCTGGGTAATGAAAAACTGTTTTTT.

At least ten counts were recorded for this clonotype. A library made for alpha chains picked up this beta chain off target, so its size means little. The chain is built from TRBV6-5 and TRBJ1-1; D remains ambiguous. Germline-derived CDR1 and CDR2 are MNHEY and SVGAGI. The V and J ends lost 7 bases and 4 bases respectively, with 7 bases between them. The CDR3 is made up of 11 amino acids. CDR3 nucleotide sequence: TGTGCCAGCACCCCGCTCACTGAAGCTTTCTTT. Amino acids: CASTPLTEAFF.

In this sample, this clonotype is medium-sized (0.01 to 0.1%). This beta chain represents an off-target read in a library built for alpha chains; its size is of limited meaning. This chain joins TRBV20-1 and TRBJ2-5; 8 positions match TRBD2. CDR3 length: 15 amino acids. The germline V gene encodes CDR1 DFQATT and CDR2 SNEGSKA (reference sequence). V lost 2 bases and J lost 5; bases outside the gene matches: 10. DNA of the CDR3: TGCAGTGCTAGACCCGGGAGGGGGGGGCTGGAGACCCAGTACTTC. Protein: CSARPGRGGLETQYF.

This clonotype is judged medium-sized. A library made for alpha chains picked up this beta chain off target, so its size means little. J is TRBJ2-5 and V is TRBV18; weak D call: TRBD2 (5 bases). The ends were cut back, 3 bases at V and 4 bases at J, with 9 bases in the middle. CDR3 size: 13 residues. Germline values: CDR1 KGHSH, CDR2 LQKENI. This CDR3 reads CASSPDLRETQYF. The DNA of the CDR3 is TGTGCCAGCTCACCGGACTTGAGAGAGACCCAGTACTTC.

By share of the sample, this clonotype is medium-sized. This beta chain came through as a stray read in a library set up for alpha chains, and its size says little. The rearrangement joins TRBV25-1 to TRBJ1-5, with TRBD1 matching 8 bases. Germline values: CDR1 MGHDK, CDR2 SYGVNS. Trimming removed 6 bases from V and 3 bases from J; junction bases left unmatched: 1. There are 13 residues in the CDR3. The CDR3 loop is CASRGQANQPQHF. The CDR3 DNA reads as TGTGCCAGCAGGGGACAGGCCAATCAGCCCCAGCATTTT.

In this sample, this clonotype turned up many times. A library prepared for alpha chains yielded this beta chain as an off-target read; its size is of little meaning. The chain carries TRBV10-3 and TRBJ2-5; D is perhaps TRBD1 (6 bases). From germline, CDR1 is ENHRY and CDR2 SYGVKD. The CDR3 is made up of 15 amino acids. The V end was cut by 0 bases, the J end by 4 bases, with 12 bases between. CDR3 loop: CAISESRGPSETQYF. As DNA, the CDR3 is TGTGCCATCAGTGAGTCCAGGGGACCGTCAGAGACCCAGTACTTC.

In the case of this clonotype: Because this beta chain is a stray read in a library intended to capture alpha chains, its abundance should not be given much weight. The V and J genes are TRBV5-1 and TRBJ2-3, with TRBD2 identical over 7 bases. J was trimmed by 2 bases and V by 0 bases; bases with no gene match: 3. The CDR3 is made up of 15 amino acids. Germline assignment: CDR1 SGHRS and CDR2 YFSETQ. The CDR3 reads CASSLVRGDTDTQYF. The CDR3, as DNA: TGCGCCAGCAGCTTGGTACGGGGGGACACAGATACGCAGTATTTT.

The sample holds many counts of this clonotype. With the library built for alpha chains, this beta chain is off target and its frequency is not meaningful. The chain uses TRBV23-1 and TRBJ2-7, with D hard to call. TRBV23-1 is sorted into the ORF group, with uncertain function. With 4 bases removed from V and 1 base from J, the gap between germline ends came to 2 bases. The CDR3 runs 11 residues. The CDR3 DNA reads TGCGCCAGCAGTCCTTCCTACGAGCAGTACGTC. This codes for CASSPSYEQYV.

This clonotype was counted many times. Being off target in a library aimed at alpha chains, this beta chain has a size of little meaning. This chain joins TRBV7-2 and TRBJ2-5; D possibly corresponds to TRBD1 (5 bases). The CDR3 length is 17 residues. With 5 bases removed from V and 3 bases from J, the gap between germline ends came to 22 bases. The germline V gene has CDR1 SGHTA and CDR2 FQGNSA. For the CDR3, the DNA is TGTGCCAGCAGCCTCACGTCCAACAGGAACCTGAAAGAGACCCAGTACTTC. It specifies CASSLTSNRNLKETQYF.

In this sample, this clonotype is medium-sized. This beta chain is off target for a library built for alpha chains, so its abundance means little. This chain links TRBV6-1 with TRBJ2-7; TRBD1 aligns across 8 bases. In germline, CDR1 is MNHNS, CDR2 SASEGT. This CDR3 contains 13 residues. J was trimmed by 0 bases and V by 9 bases; bases with no gene match: 4. The CDR3 sequence: CAREDRDSYEQYF. The CDR3 DNA follows: TGTGCCAGGGAGGACAGGGACTCCTACGAGCAGTACTTC.

This clonotype has a count of ten or more. The library was prepared for alpha chains; this beta chain is a stray read, so its frequency means little. CDR3 in DNA: TGTGCCAGCAGCCCGGCGCCTGGGGATCAGCCCCAGCATTTT. Its protein product is CASSPAPGDQPQHF. The J gene is TRBJ1-5, the V gene TRBV7-2, with D hard to call. The ends were cut back, 5 bases at V and 5 bases at J, with 13 bases in the middle. Germline assignment: CDR1 SGHTA and CDR2 FQGNSA. CDR3 length: 14 residues.

This clonotype is judged medium-sized. Because this beta chain is a stray read in a library intended to capture alpha chains, its abundance should not be given much weight. The chain is built from TRBV27 and TRBJ2-1; 7 positions agree with TRBD1. Germline trimming cut 2 bases from V and 8 bases from J; bases unmatched to any gene: 6. Germline loops: CDR1 MNHEY, CDR2 SMNVEV (reference sequence). This CDR3 region has 14 residues. CDR3 nucleotide sequence: TGTGCCAGCAGTTTAAACAGGGGAAACCATGAGCAGTTCTTC. It codes for CASSLNRGNHEQFF.

This clonotype is medium-sized in the sample. Because this beta chain is a stray read in a library intended to capture alpha chains, its abundance should not be given much weight. The V and J genes are TRBV4-2 and TRBJ2-3; D ambiguous. The CDR3 contains 14 residues. The V gene lost 0 bases and the J gene lost 0 bases, with 4 bases spanning the gap. The V gene's germline CDR1 is LGHNA and CDR2 YNFKEQ. This chain's CDR3 is CASSQDFSTDTQYF. The CDR3, as DNA: TGTGCCAGCAGCCAAGATTTCAGCACAGATACGCAGTATTTT.